This T cell receptor (beta chain) stems from a study of CD8+ T cells in alopecia areata. Background on the study: Tofacitinib dosing lasted 6 to 18 months, which was then followed by 6 months off drug.

As the sequencing template, cDNA was produced by extracting RNA and reverse transcribing it. Sequenced by immunoSEQ multiplex PCR; TCRdb stores in-frame clones only, minus some. Seen here are 200,000 to 250,000 clones, roughly 66% observed once, and the top ten hold 1.2%. Germline CDR1 SEHNR, CDR2 FQNEAQ (reference sequence). V was pared by 5 bases and J by 7 bases, with 18 bases between. The CDR3 spans 14 residues. Regarding treatment: oral pan-JAK inhibitor, 5-10 mg twice daily. As to this clone: Its antigen is undetermined.

Study-level points and caveats: Among the top 100, expanded CD8+ clones were significantly decreased by tofacitinib, as was scalp clonality. Scalp repertoires also include resident alphabeta T cells from normal skin.

The V and J genes are TRBV7-9 and TRBJ2-7, with no clear D. This specimen consisted of CD4+ T cells sorted from blood, obtained between weeks 44 and 45, from a patient treated with tofacitinib. This TCR was recovered from a human donor with alopecia areata. CDR3 coding DNA: TGTGCCAGCAGCCAGTCGGGTTCGGTGAGAGAGCAGTACTTC. It translates to CASSQSGSVREQYF.